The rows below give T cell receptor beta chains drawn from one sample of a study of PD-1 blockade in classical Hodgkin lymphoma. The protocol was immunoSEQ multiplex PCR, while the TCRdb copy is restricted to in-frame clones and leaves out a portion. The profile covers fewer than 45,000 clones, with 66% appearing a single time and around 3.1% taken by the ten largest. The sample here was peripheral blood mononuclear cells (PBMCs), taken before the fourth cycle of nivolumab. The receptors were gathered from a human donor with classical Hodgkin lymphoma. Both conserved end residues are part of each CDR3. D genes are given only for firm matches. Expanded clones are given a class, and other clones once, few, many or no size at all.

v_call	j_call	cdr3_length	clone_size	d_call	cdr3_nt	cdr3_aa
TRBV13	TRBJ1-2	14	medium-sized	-	TGTGCCAGCAGCGCGGGGAGGGGGACTTATGGCTACACCTTC	CASSAGRGTYGYTF
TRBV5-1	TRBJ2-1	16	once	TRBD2	TGCGCCAGCAGCTTCGGACTAGCGGGGGCCTACAATGAGCAGTTCTTC	CASSFGLAGAYNEQFF
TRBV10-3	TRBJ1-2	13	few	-	TGTGCCATCAGTGAAGGACTCGACTATGGCTACACCTTC	CAISEGLDYGYTF
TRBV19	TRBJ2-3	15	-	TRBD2	TGTGCCAGTAGCAGACTAGCGGGGGCGGCAGATACGCAGTATTTT	CASSRLAGAADTQYF
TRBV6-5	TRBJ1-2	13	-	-	TGTGCCAGCAGTTATGGTCGGGCCTATGGCTACACCTTC	CASSYGRAYGYTF
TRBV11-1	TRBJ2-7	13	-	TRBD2	TGTGCCAGCGGACTAGCGGGATCCTACGAGCAGTACTTC	CASGLAGSYEQYF
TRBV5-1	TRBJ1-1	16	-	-	TGCGCCAGCAGCTTGGCTACCGGGTCAAAGAACACTGAAGCTTTCTTT	CASSLATGSKNTEAFF
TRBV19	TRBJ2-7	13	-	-	TGTGCCAGTAGTATCACAGAGTCCTACGAGCAGTACTTC	CASSITESYEQYF
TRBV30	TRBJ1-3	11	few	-	TGTGCCTGGAGTGATGGAAACACCATATATTTT	CAWSDGNTIYF
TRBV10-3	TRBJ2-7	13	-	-	TGTGCCATCAGTGCTCACAGTATGTACGAGCAGTACTTC	CAISAHSMYEQYF
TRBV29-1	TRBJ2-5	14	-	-	TGCAGCGTTGTATCCGGGTCCGCAGGAGAGACCCAGTACTTC	CSVVSGSAGETQYF
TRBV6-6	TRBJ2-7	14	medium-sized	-	TGTGCCAGCAGTTTCGGGACTTCTGCCTACGAGCAGTACTTC	CASSFGTSAYEQYF
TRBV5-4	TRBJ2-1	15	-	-	TGTGCCAGCAGCTTAGGTCAGGGGCTAAACAATGAGCAGTTCTTC	CASSLGQGLNNEQFF
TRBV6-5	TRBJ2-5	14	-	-	TGTGCCAGCAGTTACAGGGGTAGCCAAGAGACCCAGTACTTC	CASSYRGSQETQYF
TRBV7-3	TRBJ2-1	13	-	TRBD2	TGTGCCAGCCGAGCTAGCGGGAGCAATGAGCAGTTCTTC	CASRASGSNEQFF
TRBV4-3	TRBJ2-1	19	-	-	TGCGCCAGCAGCCGAGCATTTGGTATGGGCGGGATCTCCTACAATGAGCAGTTCTTC	CASSRAFGMGGISYNEQFF
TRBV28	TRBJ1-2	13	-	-	TGTGCCAGCAGTTTGGACACTAACTATGGCTACACCTTC	CASSLDTNYGYTF